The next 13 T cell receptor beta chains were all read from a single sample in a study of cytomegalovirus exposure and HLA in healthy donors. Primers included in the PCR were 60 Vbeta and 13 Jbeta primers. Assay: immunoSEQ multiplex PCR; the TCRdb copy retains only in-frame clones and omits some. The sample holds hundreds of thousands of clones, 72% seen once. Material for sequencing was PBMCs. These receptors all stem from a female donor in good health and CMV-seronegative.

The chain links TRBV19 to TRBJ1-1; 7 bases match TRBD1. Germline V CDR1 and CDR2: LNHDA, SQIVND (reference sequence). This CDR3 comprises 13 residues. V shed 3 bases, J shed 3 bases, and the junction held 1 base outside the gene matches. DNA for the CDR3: TGTGCCAGTAGTATCGACAGGGACACTGAAGCTTTCTTT. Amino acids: CASSIDRDTEAFF.

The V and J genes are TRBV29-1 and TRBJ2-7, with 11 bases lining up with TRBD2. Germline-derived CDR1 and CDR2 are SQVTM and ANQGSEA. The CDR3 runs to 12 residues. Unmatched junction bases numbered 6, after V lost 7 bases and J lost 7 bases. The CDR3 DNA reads TGCAGCGCCACTAGCGGGAGTGTAGAGCAGTACTTC. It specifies CSATSGSVEQYF.

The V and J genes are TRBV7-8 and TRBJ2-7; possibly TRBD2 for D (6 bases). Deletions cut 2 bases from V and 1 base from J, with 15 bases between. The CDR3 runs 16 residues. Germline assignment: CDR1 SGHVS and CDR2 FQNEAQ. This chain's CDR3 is CASSLISGRRSYEQYF. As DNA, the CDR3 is TGTGCCAGCAGCTTAATTTCAGGGAGGAGATCCTACGAGCAGTACTTC. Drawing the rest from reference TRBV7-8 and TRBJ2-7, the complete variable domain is GAGVSQSPRYKVAKRGQDVALRCDPISGHVSLFWYQQALGQGPEFLTYFQNEAQLDKSGLPSDRFFAERPEGSVSTLKIQRTQQEDSAVYLCASSLISGRRSYEQYFGPGTRLTVT.

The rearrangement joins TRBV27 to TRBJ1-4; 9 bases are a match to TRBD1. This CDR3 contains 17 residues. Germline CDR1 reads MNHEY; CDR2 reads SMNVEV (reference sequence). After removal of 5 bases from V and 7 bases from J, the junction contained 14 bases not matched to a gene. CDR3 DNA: TGTGCCAGCAGTGCTATTGGGGTACAGGGGGCGAGTGAAAAACTGTTTTTT. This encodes CASSAIGVQGASEKLFF.

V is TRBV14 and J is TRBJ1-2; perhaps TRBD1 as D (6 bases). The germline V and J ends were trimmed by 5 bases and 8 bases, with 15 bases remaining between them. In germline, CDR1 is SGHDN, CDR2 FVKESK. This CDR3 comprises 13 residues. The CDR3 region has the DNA TGTGCCAGCAGCTCGTCAGGGGCGCGGGGCTACACCTTC. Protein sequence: CASSSSGARGYTF.

Written as DNA, the CDR3 is TGCGCCAGCAGCTCCGGACTAGCGGGTACCTACGAGCAGTACTTC. Encoded protein: CASSSGLAGTYEQYF. The genes are TRBV5-1 and TRBJ2-7; 11 nucleotides line up with TRBD2. The CDR3 runs to 15 residues. The ends lost 3 bases at V and 2 bases at J; junction bases unmatched: 4. In germline, CDR1 is SGHRS, CDR2 YFSETQ.

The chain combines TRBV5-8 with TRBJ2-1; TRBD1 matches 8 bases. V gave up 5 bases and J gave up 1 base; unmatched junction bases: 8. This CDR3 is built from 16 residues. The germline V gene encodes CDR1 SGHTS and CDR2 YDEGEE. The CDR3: CASRQGEITSYNEQFF. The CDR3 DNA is TGTGCCAGCAGACAGGGGGAGATTACATCCTACAATGAGCAGTTCTTC.

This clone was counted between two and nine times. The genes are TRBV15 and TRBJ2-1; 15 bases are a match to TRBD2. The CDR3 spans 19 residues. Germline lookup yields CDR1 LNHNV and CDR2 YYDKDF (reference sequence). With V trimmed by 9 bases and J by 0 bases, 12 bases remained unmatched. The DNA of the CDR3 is TGTGCCACAAATACCGGACTAGCGGGAGGGTATAGCTCCTACAATGAGCAGTTCTTC. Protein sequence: CATNTGLAGGYSSYNEQFF.

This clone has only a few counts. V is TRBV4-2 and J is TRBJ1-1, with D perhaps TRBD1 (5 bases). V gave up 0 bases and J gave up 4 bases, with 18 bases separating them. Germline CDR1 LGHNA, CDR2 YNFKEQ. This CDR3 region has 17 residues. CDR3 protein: CASSQDQGESISTEAFF. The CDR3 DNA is TGTGCCAGCAGCCAAGATCAAGGGGAATCTATCAGCACTGAAGCTTTCTTT.

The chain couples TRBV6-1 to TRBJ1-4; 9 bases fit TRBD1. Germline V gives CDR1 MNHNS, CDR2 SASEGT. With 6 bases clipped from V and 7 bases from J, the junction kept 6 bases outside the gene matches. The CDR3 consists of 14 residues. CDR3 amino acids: CASSPGTGFEKLFF. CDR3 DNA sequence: TGTGCCAGCAGCCCCGGGACAGGGTTTGAAAAACTGTTTTTT.

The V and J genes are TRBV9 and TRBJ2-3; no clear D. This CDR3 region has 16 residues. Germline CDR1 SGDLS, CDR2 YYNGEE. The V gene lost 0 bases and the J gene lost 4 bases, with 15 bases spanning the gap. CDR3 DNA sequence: TGTGCCAGCAGCGTAGGTGCTAGAGTTATCGCAGATACGCAGTATTTT. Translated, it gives CASSVGARVIADTQYF.

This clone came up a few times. CDR3 bases: TGTGCCAGCAGCGTGACCGGGACTCAAATCCCTCCCGCGCAGTTCTTC. It encodes CASSVTGTQIPPAQFF. V and J are TRBV9 and TRBJ2-1; D may be TRBD2 (6 bases). CDR1 is SGDLS and CDR2 is YYNGEE in the germline V gene. CDR3 length equals 16 residues. The V end was cut by 2 bases, the J end by 12 bases, with 24 bases between.

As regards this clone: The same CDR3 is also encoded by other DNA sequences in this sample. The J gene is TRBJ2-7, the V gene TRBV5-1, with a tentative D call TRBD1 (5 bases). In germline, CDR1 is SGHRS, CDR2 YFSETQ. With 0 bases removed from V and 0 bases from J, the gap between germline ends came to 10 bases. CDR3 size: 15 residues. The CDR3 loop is CASSLGQSSSYEQYF. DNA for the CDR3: TGCGCCAGCAGCTTGGGACAGAGCAGCTCCTACGAGCAGTACTTC.